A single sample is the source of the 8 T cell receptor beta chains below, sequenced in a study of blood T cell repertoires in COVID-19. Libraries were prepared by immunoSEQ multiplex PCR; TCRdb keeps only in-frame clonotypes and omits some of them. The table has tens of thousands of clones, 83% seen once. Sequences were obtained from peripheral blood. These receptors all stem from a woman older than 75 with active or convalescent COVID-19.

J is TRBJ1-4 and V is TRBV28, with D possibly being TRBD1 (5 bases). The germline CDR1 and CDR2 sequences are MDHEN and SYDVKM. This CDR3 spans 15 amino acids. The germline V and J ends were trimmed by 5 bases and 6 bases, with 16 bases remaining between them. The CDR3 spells CASSPPGRGDEKLFF. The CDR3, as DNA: TGTGCCAGCAGTCCCCCGGGGCGGGGGGATGAAAAACTGTTTTTT.

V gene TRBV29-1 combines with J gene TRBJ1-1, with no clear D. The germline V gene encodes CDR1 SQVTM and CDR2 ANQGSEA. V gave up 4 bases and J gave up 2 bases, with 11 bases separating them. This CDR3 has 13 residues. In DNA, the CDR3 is TGCAGCGTTGTGGTCTCCTATAACACTGAAGCTTTCTTT. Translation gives CSVVVSYNTEAFF.

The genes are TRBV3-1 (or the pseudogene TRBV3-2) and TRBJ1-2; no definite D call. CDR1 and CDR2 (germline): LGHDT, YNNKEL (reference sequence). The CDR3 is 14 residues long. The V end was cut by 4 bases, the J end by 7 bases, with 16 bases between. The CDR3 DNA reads TGTGCCAGCAGCCCCCCTTTTTCCCCGGGTGGCTACACCTTC. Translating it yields CASSPPFSPGGYTF.

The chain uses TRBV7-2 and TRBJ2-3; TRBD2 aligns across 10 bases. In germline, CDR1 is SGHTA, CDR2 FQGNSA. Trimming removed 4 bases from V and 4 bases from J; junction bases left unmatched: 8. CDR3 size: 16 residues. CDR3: CASSSQAGGQADTQYF. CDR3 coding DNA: TGTGCCAGCAGCTCCCAAGCGGGAGGGCAAGCAGATACGCAGTATTTT.

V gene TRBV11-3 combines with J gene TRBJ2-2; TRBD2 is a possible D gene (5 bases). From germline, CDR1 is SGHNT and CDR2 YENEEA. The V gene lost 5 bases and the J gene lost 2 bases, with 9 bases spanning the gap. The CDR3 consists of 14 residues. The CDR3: CASSPGTNTGELFF. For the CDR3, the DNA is TGTGCCAGCAGCCCGGGAACCAACACCGGGGAGCTGTTTTTT.

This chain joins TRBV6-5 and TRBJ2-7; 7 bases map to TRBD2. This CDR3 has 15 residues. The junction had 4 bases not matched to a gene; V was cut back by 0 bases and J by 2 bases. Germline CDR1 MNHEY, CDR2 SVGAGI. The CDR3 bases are TGTGCCAGCAGTTACTCCGCGGGAGAAACCTACGAGCAGTACTTC. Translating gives CASSYSAGETYEQYF.

The CDR3 here is CASSPGGGAETQYF. In DNA form, the CDR3 reads TGTGCCAGCAGTCCTGGAGGGGGGGCGGAGACCCAGTACTTC. This sequence joins TRBV28 and TRBJ2-5, with a weak D call TRBD2 (7 bases). CDR1 and CDR2 (germline): MDHEN, SYDVKM. This CDR3 spans 14 amino acids. Trimming removed 5 bases at V and 5 bases at J, with 15 bases between.

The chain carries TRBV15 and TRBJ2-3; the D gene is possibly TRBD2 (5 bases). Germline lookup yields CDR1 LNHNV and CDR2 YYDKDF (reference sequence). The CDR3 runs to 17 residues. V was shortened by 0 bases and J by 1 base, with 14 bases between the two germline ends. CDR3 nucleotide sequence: TGTGCCACCAGCAGAGAGGCGGGCCCCTGGGGCACAGATACGCAGTATTTT. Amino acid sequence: CATSREAGPWGTDTQYF.